Here is one TCR beta chain with its context. This record comes from a study of long-term antiretroviral therapy in people with HIV. The CDR3 runs to 14 residues. CDR1 SGHRS and CDR2 YFSETQ come from the germline V gene. Trimming left V 4 bases short and J 6 bases short, with 16 bases between. immunoSEQ v3.0 was run at survey level. Produced via immunoSEQ multiplex PCR; TCRdb's table is partial and in-frame only. The data hold 25,000 to 30,000 clones, with about 93% observed a single time. The TCR sequence derives from a woman between 35 and 50 years old with HIV. The sample consisted of unsorted PBMCs, taken 6.5 years after starting antiretroviral therapy. The chain joins TRBV5-1 to TRBJ1-2; D possibly corresponds to TRBD1 (6 bases). The DNA of the CDR3 is TGCGCCAGCAGCACAGGGAACAGGGACGATGGCTACACCTTC. Protein sequence: CASSTGNRDDGYTF.